Following are 5 T cell receptor beta chains from one sample sequenced in a study of blood T cell repertoires in COVID-19. Profiling relied on immunoSEQ multiplex PCR, and the TCRdb table lists in-frame clones only, not all of them. This sample yields a few hundred thousand clones, of which 80% to 90% are seen a single time; 5% to 7% belongs to the top ten. Sequenced sample: peripheral blood. These receptors came from a man aged 18 to 29 who had recovered from COVID-19.

V is TRBV6-6 and J is TRBJ1-5; a weak D match, TRBD1 (5 bases). The CDR3 covers 18 residues. Germline lookup yields CDR1 MNHNY and CDR2 SVGAGI (reference sequence). Between the trimmed V and J ends, which lost 5 bases and 6 bases, there was a span of 26 bases. The CDR3: CASSPGPGGRPAGQPQHF. The CDR3 DNA reads TGTGCCAGCAGTCCAGGCCCTGGGGGGAGGCCCGCGGGTCAGCCCCAGCATTTT.

This chain joins TRBV19 and TRBJ1-2; weak D call: TRBD1 (5 bases). The germline V and J ends were trimmed by 7 bases and 1 base, with 10 bases remaining between them. The V gene's germline CDR1 is LNHDA and CDR2 SQIVND (reference sequence). This CDR3 region has 13 residues. In DNA form, the CDR3 reads TGTGCCAGTACCAAGGGACTTAACTATGGCTACACCTTC. Translated, it gives CASTKGLNYGYTF.

About this clone: The junction differs from germline at one of its ends, possibly a read error. The chain couples TRBV7-9 to TRBJ1-2; D may be TRBD1 (5 bases). The CDR3 is made up of 10 amino acids. Germline CDR1 is SEHNR and CDR2 is FQNEAQ (reference sequence). CDR3 sequence reads: CASSLGPGLF. The DNA for the CDR3 is TGTGCCAGCAGCCTCGGACCGGGACTCTTC.

The V call is TRBV10-1, the J call TRBJ2-7; the D is unclear. This CDR3 spans 12 amino acids. The germline gives CDR1 WNHNN, CDR2 SYGVQD (reference sequence). The V end lost 2 bases, the J end lost 3 bases, and 5 bases lay between the germline ends. CDR3 loop: CASSELYYEQYF. DNA for the CDR3: TGCGCCAGCAGTGAGCTGTACTACGAGCAGTACTTC.

The V call is TRBV7-2, the J call TRBJ1-2; D unclear. Germline V gene sequence: CDR1 SGHTA, CDR2 FQGNSA. There are 15 residues in the CDR3. The V end was cut by 0 bases, the J end by 5 bases, with 13 bases between. CDR3 sequence (DNA): TGTGCCAGCAGCTTAGCGCGGCCAGAACCTTATGGCTACACCTTC. It encodes CASSLARPEPYGYTF.